Ten or more counts support the clone carrying this T cell receptor beta chain. Its specificity is not known. This sample stems from a study of T cells in Graves' hyperthyroidism and ophthalmopathy. Study-level results: Blood also contained most expanded thyroid clonotypes above 0.001. Ophthalmopathy was identified by the model a median around 6.9 months ahead of onset. In simple terms, a model built on 13 V-J features told ophthalmopathy apart from stable hyperthyroidism.

Duration under 3 months, a NOSPECS grade of at least 4, and a Clinical Activity Score of at least 3 characterized the ophthalmopathy patients. Amplification yielded TCR beta CDR3 regions, with RNA transcripts as the source. The TCR CDR3 was amplified in a first-round RT-PCR using the HTBI primer set. MiXCR was run by TCRdb on the multiplex PCR reads, yielding one entry per CDR3 protein. The data contain approximately 330,000 distinct CDR3 sequences, roughly 15% of them singletons. The ends were cut back, 0 bases at V and 6 bases at J, with 3 bases in the middle. This CDR3 has 12 residues. The V gene's germline CDR1 is MRHNA and CDR2 SNTAGT.

The chain carries TRBV6-4 and TRBJ1-5; D uncertain. The specimen was blood. The sequence came from a woman between 35 and 50 years old with Graves' ophthalmopathy. The CDR3 spells CASSDSSQPQHF. The CDR3, as DNA: TGTGCCAGCAGTGACTCGAGTCAGCCCCAGCATTTT.